These 12 T cell receptor beta chains share one sample of origin, sequenced in a study of CD8 T cells in ankylosing spondylitis. Using its own MiXCR run on the 5' RACE reads, TCRdb lists one record per CDR3 protein. The repertoire holds about 150,000 distinct CDR3 sequences, with around a third as singletons. The sample consisted of synovial fluid, either unsorted or a sorted T cell fraction (not recorded which). The receptors come from a male donor with ankylosing spondylitis.

This clonotype was seen more than once but under ten times. The CDR3 sequence is CASSPTGRVYEQYF. CDR3 DNA sequence: TGTGCCAGCAGTCCGACGGGACGCGTCTACGAGCAGTACTTC. This rearrangement joins TRBV28 to TRBJ2-7, with D perhaps TRBD1 or TRBD2 (5 bases each). Germline V gives CDR1 MDHEN, CDR2 SYDVKM. V was cut by 5 bases and J by 3 bases, with 14 bases left in between. This CDR3 has 14 amino acids.

The chain links TRBV12-3 or TRBV12-4 to TRBJ2-1; D is tentatively TRBD1 or TRBD2 (6 bases each). Trimming cost V 0 bases and J 0 bases, with 24 bases left between them. This CDR3 comprises 21 residues. CDR3 in amino acids: CASSLALGNGGAQSSYNEQFF. CDR3 in DNA: TGTGCCAGCAGTTTAGCGCTAGGTAACGGGGGCGCCCAGAGCTCCTACAATGAGCAGTTCTTC.

The chain employs TRBV27 and TRBJ2-5; 11 bases align to TRBD1. V was clipped by 2 bases and J by 4 bases; unmatched bases: 0. There are 14 residues in the CDR3. Germline loops: CDR1 MNHEY, CDR2 SMNVEV (reference sequence). CDR3 residues: CASSLGTGGETQYF. CDR3 in DNA: TGTGCCAGCAGTTTAGGGACAGGGGGAGAGACCCAGTACTTC.

This clonotype was seen at least ten times. This chain uses TRBV2 with TRBJ2-4, with D perhaps assigned TRBD1 or TRBD2 (5 bases each). This CDR3 spans 13 amino acids. Trimming pared 2 bases from V and 12 bases from J, leaving 14 bases between. CDR1 and CDR2 from the germline V gene are SNHLY and FYNNEI. CDR3 in DNA: TGTGCCAGCAGTGAATCATGGTCGGGACCTCAGTACTTC. This encodes CASSESWSGPQYF.

The genes are TRBV7-9 and TRBJ2-1; 13 positions match TRBD2. The CDR3 totals 15 residues. The junction had 3 bases not matched to a gene; V was cut back by 4 bases and J by 6 bases. Germline assignment: CDR1 SEHNR and CDR2 FQNEAQ (reference sequence). In DNA form, the CDR3 reads TGTGCCAGCAGCTCGGGGACTAGCGGGACCAATGAGCAGTTCTTC. This codes for CASSSGTSGTNEQFF.

This clonotype appeared many times. The V and J genes are TRBV20-1 and TRBJ2-1; D unclear. The germline V gene has CDR1 DFQATT and CDR2 SNEGSKA (reference sequence). CDR3 length: 15 amino acids. V was cut by 0 bases and J by 0 bases, with 9 bases left in between. CDR3 amino acids: CSARDDTTSYNEQFF. The CDR3 DNA follows: TGCAGTGCTAGAGATGACACCACCTCCTACAATGAGCAGTTCTTC.

In regard to this clonotype: This may stem from a read error, because a much larger clone lies one nucleotide away. This sequence joins TRBV4-3 and TRBJ2-3; 7 bases align to TRBD1. Germline loops: CDR1 LGHNA, CDR2 YSLEER. The J segment lost 3 bases and the V segment lost 4 bases, leaving 16 bases of the junction unmatched. The CDR3 length is 18 residues. The DNA of the CDR3 is TGCGCCAGCAGCCTAGAACCCCGGGCAGGGGGAAATACAGATACGCAGTATTTT. Amino acids: CASSLEPRAGGNTDTQYF.

This chain connects TRBV14 to TRBJ1-2; D is unresolved. The V gene lost 2 bases and the J gene lost 2 bases, with 12 bases spanning the gap. The CDR3 has 15 residues. Germline CDR1 is SGHDN and CDR2 is FVKESK. CDR3 loop: CASSQNPQANYGYTF. CDR3 sequence (DNA): TGTGCCAGCAGCCAAAACCCTCAGGCGAACTATGGCTACACCTTC.

This clonotype has only a few counts. The chain is built from TRBV27 and TRBJ2-3, with D perhaps matching TRBD1 or TRBD2 (6 bases each). Trimming cost V 3 bases and J 6 bases, with 16 bases left between them. The CDR3 covers 15 residues. Germline V gene sequence: CDR1 MNHEY, CDR2 SMNVEV (reference sequence). DNA of the CDR3: TGTGCCAGCAGTTTGTCGTGGTTGGGGGGCGATACGCAGTATTTT. It specifies CASSLSWLGGDTQYF.

This clonotype was seen more than once but under ten times. The CDR3 is CASSSTGTGGAGKNIQYF. The CDR3 DNA sequence: TGTGCCAGCAGCTCAACCGGGACAGGGGGCGCAGGCAAAAACATTCAGTACTTC. The chain recombines TRBV11-2 with TRBJ2-4, with 12 bases lining up with TRBD1. V trimming: 4 bases; J trimming: 3 bases; junction bases outside the gene matches: 10. The CDR3 length is 18 residues. Germline-derived CDR1 and CDR2 are SGHAT and FQNNGV.

This clonotype has just a few counts. The chain uses TRBV13 and TRBJ2-7, with 10 bases matching TRBD1. Trimming at V came to 5 bases and at J to 3 bases, leaving 10 bases not matched to a gene. The CDR3 covers 16 residues. The germline CDR1 and CDR2 sequences are PRHDT and FYEKMQ (reference sequence). CDR3 sequence: CASSPGGTGAGYEQYF. DNA for the CDR3: TGTGCCAGCAGCCCGGGAGGGACAGGGGCAGGCTACGAGCAGTACTTC. The full variable domain, rest sourced from reference TRBV13 and TRBJ2-7, is AAGVIQSPRHLIKEKRETATLKCYPIPRHDTVYWYQQGPGQDPQFLISFYEKMQSDKGSIPDRFSAQQFSDYHSELNMSSLELGDSALYFCASSPGGTGAGYEQYFGPGTRLTVT.

The CDR3 spells CASSLQGSSGGYTF. The CDR3, as DNA: TGTGCCAGCAGTTTACAGGGCTCCTCGGGGGGCTACACCTTC. The chain couples TRBV27 to TRBJ1-2; tentative D call: TRBD1 (5 bases). The CDR3 spans 14 residues. The ends were cut back, 2 bases at V and 8 bases at J, with 15 bases in the middle. Per germline, CDR1 MNHEY and CDR2 SMNVEV (reference sequence).